This T cell receptor (beta chain) was documented in a study of shared clonotypes between healthy human individuals. Study-level information: The plates for each donor numbered three CD4 naive, three CD4 memory, two CD8 naive and one CD8 memory.

Turning to this clone: Its target is not known.

Repertoires were generated with immunoSEQ multiplex PCR, while TCRdb's copy carries only in-frame clones and drops some. Of some 2.1 million clones in the sample, 95% are singletons; the top ten hold 0.13%. V was shortened by 4 bases and J by 4 bases, with 14 bases between the two germline ends. The CDR3 has 14 amino acids. Germline V gene sequence: CDR1 SGHRS, CDR2 YFSETQ. Points from the study as a whole: Non-shared clonotypes had lower generation probabilities than those shared by all four donors. Sharing across four donors was seen in 4% to 6.5% of naive CD4 clonotypes. An expected dependence of interdonor clonotype sharing on sequencing depth was noted.

The V and J genes are TRBV5-1 and TRBJ1-2; weak D call: TRBD1 (6 bases). This clonotype originated in a young man in good health. Sequencing used naive CD4+ T cells sorted from blood. Subset noted: CD45RA+ positively selected. CDR3 nucleotides: TGCGCCAGCAGCCCCGACGGGGGGCCCTATGGCTACACCTTC. This encodes CASSPDGGPYGYTF.